This TCR beta chain was recorded in a study of shared clonotypes between healthy human individuals. Overall study findings and caveats: Among donors, clonotype sharing was expected to be affected by sequencing depth. The study generally estimated greater richness for naive than memory subsets. The study drew on few donors, limiting represented genetic and exposure-history diversity.

The V gene end was trimmed by 3 bases and the J gene end by 9 bases; junction bases not matched to a gene: 5. CDR3 length: 14 amino acids. CDR1 LNHDA and CDR2 SQIVND come from the germline V gene (reference sequence). On this clone: Its target is unknown.

Per the original methods: Sequence data from immunoSEQ were junction-only and lacked quality scores; consequently, filtering differed. Measured with immunoSEQ multiplex PCR; TCRdb has only the in-frame clones, and not every one. Clone size and V and J calls were adopted from that table, with D and trimming inferred from the DNA. Among 2 million to 2.5 million clones listed, 85% to 95% were seen once. The chain recombines TRBV19 with TRBJ2-1, with TRBD2 matching 10 bases. The origin of this receptor is a man between 18 and 29 years old in good health. Some clones in this sample may be carry-over from other donors' samples. The sequencing input was naive CD4+ T cells from PBMCs. Subset specified: CD45RA+ positively selected. In DNA, the CDR3 is TGTGCCAGTAGTATTGGGACTAGCGTAGCTGAGCAGTTCTTC. The encoded protein is CASSIGTSVAEQFF.